This entry concerns a single T cell receptor beta chain. Its antigen remains unidentified. Per-nucleotide qualities are absent, and no much larger clonotype sits a single base away. Genomic DNA was extracted from sorted cells for sequencing of the TCRbeta CDR3 region. The immunoSEQ Assay was used to sequence the TCRbeta CDR3 regions. TCRdb holds this immuneACCESS table with in-frame rearrangements only. Some clones are missing; in checked studies, unresolved V genes explain under half, and the rest has no known cause. Present in this sample are 73,000 or so clones, about 92% of which were seen just once. Of the sample, 8% to 10% falls within the top ten clones. From its cysteine to its phenylalanine, the CDR3 spans 14 amino acids. The kept DNA is CDR3 alone, 42 bases in frame from the first base. CDR1 and CDR2 (MNHEY, SVGAGI) derive from the germline V gene. V sheds 0 bases and J sheds 4 bases, leaving 9 bases between their ends.

This sample stems from a study of OX40 agonist ivuxolimab in advanced cancers. Broadly, across the study: Ivuxolimab was an agonistic, fully human IgG2 monoclonal antibody directed against OX40 (CD134), a costimulatory receptor. Intravenous ivuxolimab was administered to patients every 2 weeks at six dose levels: 0.01, 0.1, 0.3, 1.5, 3 and 10 mg/kg. Of the roughly 51 patients in dose escalation, 19 had hepatocellular carcinoma, around 15 had melanoma, 9 had renal cell carcinoma and 9 had head and neck cancer. The dose-escalation cohort was about 87% male with a mean age of about 60 years, ranging from roughly 23 to 90. Prior anti-PD-1, anti-PD-L1 or anti-CTLA-4 therapy was permitted, and checkpoint inhibitors had been received by about 37% of dose-escalation patients. Partial responses occurred in three dose-escalation patients: two with cutaneous melanoma and one with hepatocellular carcinoma. Peripheral TCRbeta sequencing aimed to test whether ivuxolimab altered TCR sequence diversity and caused clonal T-cell expansion. The paper describes the monotherapy dose-escalation part (N ≈ 52 patients) of the phase I trial of ivuxolimab.

The full study reports these points: Partial responders in the 0.1-3.0 mg/kg groups had among the lowest normalized peripheral clonal expansion, especially among CD8+ T cells. Low levels of normalized T-cell clonal expansion were also seen in some patients who did not respond. The antigen specificity of the clonally expanded peripheral T cells was not determined. Clonal expansion of both CD4+ and CD8+ blood T cells was observed from baseline to week 6 at doses 0.1 to 3.0 mg/kg. On average, CD8+ T cells showed more expanded clones than CD4+ T cells after ivuxolimab.

Patients with a history of autoimmune disease or receiving systemic immunosuppression were excluded from the trial. In every dose cohort, peripheral blood was drawn for TCR sequencing at baseline, cycle 4 day 1, and cycle 7 day 1. The samples were taken from a phase I, first-in-human, multicenter, open-label dose-escalation trial of ivuxolimab. Adults with locally advanced or metastatic head and neck squamous cell, hepatocellular, melanoma or renal cell carcinoma were enrolled in the trial. Before TCR sequencing, CD4+ T cells and CD8+ T cells from peripheral blood were sorted into separate populations.

The source is an adult with an advanced solid tumor such as melanoma, head and neck, liver or kidney cancer. This chain joins TRBV6-5 to TRBJ1-2; perhaps TRBD1 is the D gene, with 6 bases matching. The sample was CD4+ or CD8+ T cells sorted from blood, taken in a trial of the OX40 agonist ivuxolimab. The CDR3 corresponds to CASSYSGGSYGYTF. The bases are TGTGCCAGCAGTTACTCGGGGGGCTCCTATGGCTACACCTTC.